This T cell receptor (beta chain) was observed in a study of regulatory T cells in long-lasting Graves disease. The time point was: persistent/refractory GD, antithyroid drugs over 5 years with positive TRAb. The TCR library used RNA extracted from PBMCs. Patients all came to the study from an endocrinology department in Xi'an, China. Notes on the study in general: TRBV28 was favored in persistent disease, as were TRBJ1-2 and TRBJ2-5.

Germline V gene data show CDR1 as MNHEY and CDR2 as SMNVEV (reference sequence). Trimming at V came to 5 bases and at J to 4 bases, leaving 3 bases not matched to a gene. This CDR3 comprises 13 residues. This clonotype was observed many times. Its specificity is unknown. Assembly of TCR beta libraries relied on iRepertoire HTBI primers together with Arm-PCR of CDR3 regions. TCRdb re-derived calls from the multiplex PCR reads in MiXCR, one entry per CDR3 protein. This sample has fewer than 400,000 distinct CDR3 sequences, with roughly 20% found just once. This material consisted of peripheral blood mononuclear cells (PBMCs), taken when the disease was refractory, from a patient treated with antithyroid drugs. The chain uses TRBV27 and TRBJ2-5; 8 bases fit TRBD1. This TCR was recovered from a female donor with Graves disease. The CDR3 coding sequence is TGTGCCAGCAGTGGGGACAGGCGAGAGACCCAGTACTTC. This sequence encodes CASSGDRRETQYF.